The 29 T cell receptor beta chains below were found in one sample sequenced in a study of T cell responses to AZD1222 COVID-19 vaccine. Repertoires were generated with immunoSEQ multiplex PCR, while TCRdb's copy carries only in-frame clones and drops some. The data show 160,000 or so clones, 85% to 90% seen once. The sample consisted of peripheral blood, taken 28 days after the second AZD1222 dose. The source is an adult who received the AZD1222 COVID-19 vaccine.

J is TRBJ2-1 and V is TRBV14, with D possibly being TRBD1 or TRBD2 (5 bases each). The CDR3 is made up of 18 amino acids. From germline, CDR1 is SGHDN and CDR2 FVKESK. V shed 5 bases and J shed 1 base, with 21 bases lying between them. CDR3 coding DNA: TGTGCCAGCAGCGCAATCATAAGTGGGACCCAATCCTACAATGAGCAGTTCTTC. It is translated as CASSAIISGTQSYNEQFF.

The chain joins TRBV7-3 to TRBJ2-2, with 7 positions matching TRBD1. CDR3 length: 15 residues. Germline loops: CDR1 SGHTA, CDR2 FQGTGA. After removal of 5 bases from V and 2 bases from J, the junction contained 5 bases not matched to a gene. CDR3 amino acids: CASSPGTANTGELFF. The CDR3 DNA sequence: TGTGCCAGCAGCCCCGGGACAGCCAACACCGGGGAGCTGTTTTTT.

Here the CDR3 DNA reads TGTGCCAGCAGTTTTTTCCAGGGGTCCTACGAGCAGTACTTC. Amino acids: CASSFFQGSYEQYF. The genes are TRBV6-2 or TRBV6-3 and TRBJ2-7; D possibly corresponds to TRBD1 (6 bases). This CDR3 region has 14 residues. The germline gives CDR1 MNHEY, CDR2 SVGEGT. V lost 4 bases and J lost 1, with 11 bases in between.

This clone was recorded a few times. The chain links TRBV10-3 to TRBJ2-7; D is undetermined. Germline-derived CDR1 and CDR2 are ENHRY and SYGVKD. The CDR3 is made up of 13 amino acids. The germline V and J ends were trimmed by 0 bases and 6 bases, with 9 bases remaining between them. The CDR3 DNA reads TGTGCCATCAGTGAGTCGAGTCGTGTCGAGCAGTACTTC. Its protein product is CAISESSRVEQYF.

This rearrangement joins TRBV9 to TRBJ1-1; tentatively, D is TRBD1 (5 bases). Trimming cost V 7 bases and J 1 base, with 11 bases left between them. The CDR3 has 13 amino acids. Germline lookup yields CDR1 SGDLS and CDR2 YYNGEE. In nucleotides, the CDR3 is TGTGCCAGCGGGGGGGTTCGGAACACTGAAGCTTTCTTT. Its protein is CASGGVRNTEAFF.

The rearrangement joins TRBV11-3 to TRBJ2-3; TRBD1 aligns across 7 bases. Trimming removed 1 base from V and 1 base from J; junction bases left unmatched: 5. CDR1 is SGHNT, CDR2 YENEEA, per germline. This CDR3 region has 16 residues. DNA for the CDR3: TGTGCCAGCAGCTTAGTTCCCGGGACAGGCACAGATACGCAGTATTTT. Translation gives CASSLVPGTGTDTQYF. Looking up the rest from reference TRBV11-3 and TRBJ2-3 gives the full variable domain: EAGVVQSPRYKIIEKKQPVAFWCNPISGHNTLYWYLQNLGQGPELLIRYENEEAVDDSQLPKDRFSAERLKGVDSTLKIQPAELGDSAVYLCASSLVPGTGTDTQYFGPGTRLTVL.

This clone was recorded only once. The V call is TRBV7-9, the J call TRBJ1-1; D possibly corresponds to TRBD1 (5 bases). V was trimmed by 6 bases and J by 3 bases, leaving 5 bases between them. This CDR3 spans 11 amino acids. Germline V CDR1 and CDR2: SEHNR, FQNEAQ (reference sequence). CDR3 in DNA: TGTGCCAGCAGAGGGGACACTGAAGCTTTCTTT. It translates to CASRGDTEAFF.

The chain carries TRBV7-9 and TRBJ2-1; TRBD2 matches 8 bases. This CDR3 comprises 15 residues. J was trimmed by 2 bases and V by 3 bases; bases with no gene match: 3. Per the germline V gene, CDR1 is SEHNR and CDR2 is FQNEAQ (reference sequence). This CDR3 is CASSFISGAYNEQFF. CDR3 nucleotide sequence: TGTGCCAGCAGCTTCATTAGCGGGGCCTACAATGAGCAGTTCTTC.

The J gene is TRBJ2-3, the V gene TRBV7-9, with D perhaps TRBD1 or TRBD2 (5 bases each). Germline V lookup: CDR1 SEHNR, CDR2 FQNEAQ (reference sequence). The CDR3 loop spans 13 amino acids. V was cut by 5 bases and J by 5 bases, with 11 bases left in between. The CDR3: CASSVAGGDTQYF. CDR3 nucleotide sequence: TGTGCCAGCAGCGTGGCTGGGGGAGATACGCAGTATTTT.

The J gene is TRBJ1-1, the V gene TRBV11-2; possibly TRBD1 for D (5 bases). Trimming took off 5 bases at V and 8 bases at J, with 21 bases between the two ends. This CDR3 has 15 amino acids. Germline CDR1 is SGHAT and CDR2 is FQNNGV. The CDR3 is CASSPTGRVRQEAFF. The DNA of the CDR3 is TGTGCCAGCAGCCCCACGGGTAGGGTAAGACAGGAAGCTTTCTTT.

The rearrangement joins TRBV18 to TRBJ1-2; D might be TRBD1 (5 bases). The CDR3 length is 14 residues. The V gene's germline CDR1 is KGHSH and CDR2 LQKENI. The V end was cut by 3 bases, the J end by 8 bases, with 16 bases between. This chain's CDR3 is CASSPDSQGLGYTF. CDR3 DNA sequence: TGTGCCAGCTCACCCGACTCCCAGGGTCTGGGCTACACCTTC.

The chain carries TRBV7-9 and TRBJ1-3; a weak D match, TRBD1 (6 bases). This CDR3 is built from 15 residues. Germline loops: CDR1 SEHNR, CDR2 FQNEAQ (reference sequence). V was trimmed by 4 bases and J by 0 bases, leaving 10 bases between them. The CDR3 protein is CASSSRTASGNTIYF. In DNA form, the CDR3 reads TGTGCCAGCAGCTCGCGGACAGCCTCTGGAAACACCATATATTTT.

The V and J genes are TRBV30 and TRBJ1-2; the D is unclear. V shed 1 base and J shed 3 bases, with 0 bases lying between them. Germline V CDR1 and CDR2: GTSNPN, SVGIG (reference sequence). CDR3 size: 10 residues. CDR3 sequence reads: CAWSDYGYTF. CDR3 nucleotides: TGTGCCTGGAGTGACTATGGCTACACCTTC.

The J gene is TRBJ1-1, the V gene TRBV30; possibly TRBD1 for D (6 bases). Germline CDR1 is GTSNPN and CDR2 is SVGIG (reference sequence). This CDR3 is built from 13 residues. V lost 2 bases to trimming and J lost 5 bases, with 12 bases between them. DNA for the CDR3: TGTGCCTGGAGTTTAACAGGGACTACTGAAGCTTTCTTT. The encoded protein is CAWSLTGTTEAFF.

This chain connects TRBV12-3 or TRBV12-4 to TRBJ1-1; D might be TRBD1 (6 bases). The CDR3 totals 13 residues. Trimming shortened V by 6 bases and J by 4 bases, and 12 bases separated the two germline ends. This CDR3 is CASRGGGPTEAFF. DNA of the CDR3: TGTGCCAGCAGGGGAGGGGGACCCACTGAAGCTTTCTTT.

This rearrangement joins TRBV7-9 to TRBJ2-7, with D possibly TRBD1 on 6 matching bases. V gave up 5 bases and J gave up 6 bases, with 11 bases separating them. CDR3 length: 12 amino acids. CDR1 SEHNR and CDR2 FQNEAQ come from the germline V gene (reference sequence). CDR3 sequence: CASSRDIPEQYF. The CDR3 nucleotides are TGTGCCAGCAGCCGGGACATCCCCGAGCAGTACTTC.

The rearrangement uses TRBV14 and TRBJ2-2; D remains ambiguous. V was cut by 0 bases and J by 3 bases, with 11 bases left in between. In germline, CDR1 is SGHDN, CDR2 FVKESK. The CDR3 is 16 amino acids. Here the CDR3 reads CASSQERTLYTGELFF. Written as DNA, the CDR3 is TGTGCCAGCAGCCAAGAGAGGACCTTATACACCGGGGAGCTGTTTTTT.

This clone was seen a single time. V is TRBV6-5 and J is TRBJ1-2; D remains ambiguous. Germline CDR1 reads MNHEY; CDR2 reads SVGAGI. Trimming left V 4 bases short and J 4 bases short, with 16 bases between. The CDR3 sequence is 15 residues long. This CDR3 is CASSSQGPRSYGYTF. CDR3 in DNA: TGTGCCAGCAGTTCCCAAGGGCCCCGGAGCTATGGCTACACCTTC.

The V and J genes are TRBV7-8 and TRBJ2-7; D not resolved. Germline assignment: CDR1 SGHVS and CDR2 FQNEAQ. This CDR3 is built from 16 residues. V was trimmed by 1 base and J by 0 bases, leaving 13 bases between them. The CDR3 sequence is CASSLVRSRFSYEQYF. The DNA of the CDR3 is TGTGCCAGCAGCTTAGTTCGTTCTAGGTTCTCCTACGAGCAGTACTTC.

The CDR3 region is CASKAGANSYEQYF. The DNA of the CDR3 is TGTGCCAGCAAGGCAGGCGCAAACTCCTACGAGCAGTACTTC. The chain couples TRBV25-1 to TRBJ2-7; no reliable D call. Germline lookup yields CDR1 MGHDK and CDR2 SYGVNS. V lost 7 bases and J lost 0, with 13 bases in between. The CDR3 has 14 amino acids.

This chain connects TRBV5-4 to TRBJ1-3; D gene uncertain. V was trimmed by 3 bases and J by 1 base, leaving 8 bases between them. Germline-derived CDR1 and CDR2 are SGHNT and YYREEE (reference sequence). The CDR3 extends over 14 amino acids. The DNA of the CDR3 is TGTGCCAGCAGCTCGTATTCGTCTGGAAACACCATATATTTT. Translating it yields CASSSYSSGNTIYF.

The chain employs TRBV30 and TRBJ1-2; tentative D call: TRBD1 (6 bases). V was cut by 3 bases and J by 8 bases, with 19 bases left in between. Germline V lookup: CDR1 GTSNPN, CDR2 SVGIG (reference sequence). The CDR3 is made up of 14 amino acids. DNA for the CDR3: TGTGCCTGGAGCGGAAAACAGGGCGGGTACGGCTACACCTTC. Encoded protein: CAWSGKQGGYGYTF. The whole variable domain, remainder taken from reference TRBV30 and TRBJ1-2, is SQTIHQWPATLVQPVGSPLSLECTVEGTSNPNLYWYRQAAGRGLQLLFYSVGIGQISSEVPQNLSASRPQDRQFILSSKKLLLSDSGFYLCAWSGKQGGYGYTFGSGTRLTVV.

For the CDR3, the DNA is TGTGCCAGCAGCTATGCCGATAGCAATCAGCCCCAGCATTTT. Translating it yields CASSYADSNQPQHF. The chain has TRBV6-5 and TRBJ1-5; no reliable D call. The CDR3 contains 14 residues. The germline V and J ends were trimmed by 6 bases and 0 bases, with 9 bases remaining between them. Germline values: CDR1 MNHEY, CDR2 SVGAGI.

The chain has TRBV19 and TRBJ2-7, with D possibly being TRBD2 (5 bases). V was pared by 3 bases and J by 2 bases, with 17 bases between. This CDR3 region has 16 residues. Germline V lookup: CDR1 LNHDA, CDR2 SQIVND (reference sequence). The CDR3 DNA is TGTGCCAGTAGTATCGGCTTTGGGGAGCCCACCTACGAGCAGTACTTC. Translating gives CASSIGFGEPTYEQYF.

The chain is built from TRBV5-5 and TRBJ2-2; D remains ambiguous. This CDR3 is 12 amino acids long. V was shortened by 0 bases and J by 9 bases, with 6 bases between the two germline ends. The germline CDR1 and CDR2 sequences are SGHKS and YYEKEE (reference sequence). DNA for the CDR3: TGTGCCAGCAGCTTGGGGCCACGGGAGCTGTTTTTT. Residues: CASSLGPRELFF.

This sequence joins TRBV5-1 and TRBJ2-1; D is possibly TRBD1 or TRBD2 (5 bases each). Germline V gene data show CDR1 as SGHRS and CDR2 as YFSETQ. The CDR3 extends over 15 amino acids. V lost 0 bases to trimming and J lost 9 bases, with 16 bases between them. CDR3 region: CASSLVGTDPSEQFF. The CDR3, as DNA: TGCGCCAGCAGCTTGGTGGGGACGGATCCTAGTGAGCAGTTCTTC.

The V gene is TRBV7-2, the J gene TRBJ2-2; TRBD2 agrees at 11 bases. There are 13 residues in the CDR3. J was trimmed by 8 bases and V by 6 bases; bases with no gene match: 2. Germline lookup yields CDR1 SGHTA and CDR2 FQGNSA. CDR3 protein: CASRLAGVGELFF. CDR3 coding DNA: TGTGCCAGCAGACTAGCGGGGGTTGGGGAGCTGTTTTTT.

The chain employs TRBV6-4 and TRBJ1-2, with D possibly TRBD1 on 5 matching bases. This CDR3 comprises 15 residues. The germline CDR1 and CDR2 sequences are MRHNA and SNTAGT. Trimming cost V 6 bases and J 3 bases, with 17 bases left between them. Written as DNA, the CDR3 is TGTGCCAGCAGAGTTGAGGGGCATGGGGACTATGGCTACACCTTC. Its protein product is CASRVEGHGDYGYTF.

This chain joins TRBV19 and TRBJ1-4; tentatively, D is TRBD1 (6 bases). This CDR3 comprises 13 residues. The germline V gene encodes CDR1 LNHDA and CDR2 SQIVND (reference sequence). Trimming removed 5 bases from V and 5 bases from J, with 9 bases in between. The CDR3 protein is CASSSGANEKLFF. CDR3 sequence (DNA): TGTGCCAGTAGTTCGGGGGCGAATGAAAAACTGTTTTTT.